This T cell receptor beta chain was retrieved from a study of identifying expanded T cells in peripheral blood. Data came from immunoSEQ multiplex PCR; TCRdb stores just in-frame clones and leaves some out. The sample holds tens of thousands of clones, over 75% seen once. The length of the CDR3 is 16 residues. V shed 6 bases, J shed 4 bases, and the junction held 11 bases outside the gene matches. Germline CDR1 reads LNHDA; CDR2 reads SQIVND (reference sequence). The sequencing sample was made of blood. The genes are TRBV19 and TRBJ2-3; 9 nucleotides line up with TRBD1. The clonotype was recovered from a person between 18 and 75 years old in good health. In DNA form, the CDR3 reads TGTGCCAGTAGCAATCAAAGGGACAGGGCCCCAGATACGCAGTATTTT. Amino acids: CASSNQRDRAPDTQYF.